This TCR beta chain was recovered during a study of blood T cells in healthy people across ages. CDR3 length: 13 residues. The V end was cut by 6 bases, the J end by 6 bases, with 11 bases between. It was with a sample-barcoded 5' primer and a J-beta primer mix that a second PCR of roughly 6 to 11 cycles was run. Researchers report that a template-switch adaptor with 12 random nucleotides tagged each cDNA molecule. Sequencing recovered at least 3 million CDR3-containing paired-end reads from each sample. MiXCR, applied by TCRdb to the 5' RACE reads, yields one record per CDR3 protein. The sample consists of nearly 800,000 distinct CDR3 sequences, roughly three fifths of them appearing once.

The chain uses TRBV12-3 or TRBV12-4 and TRBJ2-2; D perhaps matches TRBD2 (6 bases). Sequenced material: blood. The source is a man aged 35 to 55 in good health. The DNA for the CDR3 is TGTGCCAGCAGCCACAAGCGGGCCGGGGAGCTGTTTTTT. It encodes CASSHKRAGELFF.